This T cell receptor beta chain appears in the sequencing data of a study of T cells in women clearing cervical HPV infection. About this clone: The sequence runs out 3 residues before the end of the CDR3; the remainder is reconstructed from the germline J gene.

Profiling relied on immunoSEQ multiplex PCR, and the TCRdb table lists in-frame clones only, not all of them. This sample's clone table lists some 21,000 clones. CDR1 and CDR2 (germline): SGHRS, YFSETQ. CDR3 length: 14 residues. With 1 base removed from V and 8 bases from J, the gap between germline ends came to 13 bases. The source is a woman between 18 and 75 years old with a cervical HPV16 infection that either progressed to CIN3+ or cleared (not recorded which). The chain employs TRBV5-1 and TRBJ2-1, with TRBD1 as a possible D gene (6 bases). Material: blood buffy coat. CDR3 sequence reads: CASSLTGKTDEQFF. CDR3 bases read: TGCGCCAGCAGCTTGACAGGGAAAACGGATGAG. Variable domain in full (rest from reference TRBV5-1 and TRBJ2-1): KAGVTQTPRYLIKTRGQQVTLSCSPISGHRSVSWYQQTPGQGLQFLFEYFSETQRNKGNFPGRFSGRQFSNSRSEMNVSTLELGDSALYLCASSLTGKTDEQFFGPGTRLTVL.